Listed below are T cell receptor beta chains from one sample, sequenced in a study of shared T cell receptors in the human thymus. TCRdb's copy holds only in-frame clones and misses some; the assay was immunoSEQ multiplex PCR. The sample lists approximately 760,000 clones; 80% to 90% were seen once. These data were likewise used in another study, on human thymus T cells.

The sample was thymocytes. The receptors were gathered from a girl under three years old with a congenital heart defect. The CDR3 runs from the conserved cysteine through the conserved F or W. Each record gives: clone size, J gene, V gene, D gene, CDR3 DNA, CDR3 protein. D genes are given only for firm matches. Clone size, where shown, is once, few, many, or a class for clones that have expanded.

abundance: NA
j_gene: TRBJ1-2
v_gene: TRBV2
d_gene: TRBD1
CDR3nt: TGTGCCAGGCCAACCGGGACAGCATATGGCTACACCTTC
CDR3aa: CARPTGTAYGYTF

abundance: once
j_gene: TRBJ1-2
v_gene: TRBV7-6
d_gene: TRBD1
CDR3nt: TGTGCCAGCAGCTTAGAGCGAGTCAGGACAGGAAGAGTTCGGGAGTATGGCTACACCTTC
CDR3aa: CASSLERVRTGRVREYGYTF

abundance: NA
j_gene: TRBJ1-2
v_gene: TRBV28
d_gene: TRBD1
CDR3nt: TGTGCCAGCAGTTTGTCAGGGGGCAGGGGTGGCTACACCTTC
CDR3aa: CASSLSGGRGGYTF

abundance: few
j_gene: TRBJ1-2
v_gene: TRBV10-3
d_gene: NA
CDR3nt: TGTGCCATCAGTGACAGGGGAGATGGCTACACCTTC
CDR3aa: CAISDRGDGYTF

abundance: NA
j_gene: TRBJ2-3
v_gene: TRBV30
d_gene: NA
CDR3nt: TGTGCCTGGTTACCCTCAAAGACTGATAGCACAGATACGCAGTATTTT
CDR3aa: CAWLPSKTDSTDTQYF

abundance: NA
j_gene: TRBJ1-2
v_gene: TRBV4-1
d_gene: TRBD1
CDR3nt: TGCGCCAGCAGCTCCCGCTCCCTCGACAGGGTCTATGGCTACACCTTC
CDR3aa: CASSSRSLDRVYGYTF

abundance: NA
j_gene: TRBJ2-7
v_gene: TRBV21-1
d_gene: NA
CDR3nt: TGTGCCAGCAGCAAAAGGACAGTCTACGAGCAGTACTTC
CDR3aa: CASSKRTVYEQYF

abundance: NA
j_gene: TRBJ1-1
v_gene: TRBV5-6
d_gene: NA
CDR3nt: TGTGCCAGCAGCTTGGGTCTCGGGGGGACTGAAGCTTTCTTT
CDR3aa: CASSLGLGGTEAFF

abundance: NA
j_gene: TRBJ2-5
v_gene: TRBV5-5
d_gene: TRBD2
CDR3nt: TGTGCCAGCAGCTCCACTAGCGGGGGAGCCCCAGAGACCCAGTACTTC
CDR3aa: CASSSTSGGAPETQYF

abundance: once
j_gene: TRBJ2-6
v_gene: TRBV12-2
d_gene: NA
CDR3nt: TGTGCCCACGGGGGAGAACAGGGGGGTTCTGGGGCCAACGTCCTGACTTTC
CDR3aa: CAHGGEQGGSGANVLTF

abundance: NA
j_gene: TRBJ2-6
v_gene: TRBV14
d_gene: TRBD1
CDR3nt: TGTGCCAGCAGCCAAGAAGGTGGGGGGACAGGGAGGTCTGGGGCCAACGTCCTGACTTTC
CDR3aa: CASSQEGGGTGRSGANVLTF

abundance: NA
j_gene: TRBJ2-5
v_gene: TRBV11-2
d_gene: NA
CDR3nt: TGTGCCAGCAGCTTATCCGGGTCAGAAGAGACCCAGTACTTC
CDR3aa: CASSLSGSEETQYF

abundance: NA
j_gene: TRBJ2-1
v_gene: TRBV5-4
d_gene: TRBD1
CDR3nt: TGTGCCAGCAGCTTGGAGTGGACAGGGCACAATGAGCAGTTCTTC
CDR3aa: CASSLEWTGHNEQFF

abundance: NA
j_gene: TRBJ2-1
v_gene: TRBV4-2
d_gene: TRBD2
CDR3nt: TGTGCCAGCAGCCAAGTATGGGGACTAGTCCCCACCCTCGACAATGAGCAGTTCTTC
CDR3aa: CASSQVWGLVPTLDNEQFF

abundance: NA
j_gene: TRBJ2-1
v_gene: TRBV7-9
d_gene: NA
CDR3nt: TGTGCCAGCAGCTTACAGGTTTCCGGGTGGAGGAATGAGCAGTTCTTC
CDR3aa: CASSLQVSGWRNEQFF

abundance: NA
j_gene: TRBJ2-7
v_gene: TRBV30
d_gene: NA
CDR3nt: TGTGCCTGGGAAGACAGGAGCTCCTACGAGCAGTACTTC
CDR3aa: CAWEDRSSYEQYF

abundance: NA
j_gene: TRBJ2-7
v_gene: TRBV9
d_gene: TRBD1
CDR3nt: TGTGCCAGCAGCGCATGGACAGGGGGCGTGGAGCAGTACTTC
CDR3aa: CASSAWTGGVEQYF

abundance: NA
j_gene: TRBJ1-1
v_gene: TRBV27
d_gene: NA
CDR3nt: TGTGCCAGCAGTTTGATCGGGACAAGGTATAAGAGCACTGAAGCTTTCTTT
CDR3aa: CASSLIGTRYKSTEAFF

abundance: NA
j_gene: TRBJ1-6
v_gene: TRBV6-5
d_gene: NA
CDR3nt: TGTGCCAGCAGTTACGGCCAAGATTCACCCCTCCACTTT
CDR3aa: CASSYGQDSPLHF

abundance: NA
j_gene: TRBJ1-1
v_gene: TRBV20-1
d_gene: NA
CDR3nt: TGCAGTGCTACCGGGTCTGAAGCTTTCTTT
CDR3aa: CSATGSEAFF

abundance: NA
j_gene: TRBJ2-7
v_gene: TRBV4-1
d_gene: TRBD2
CDR3nt: TGCGCCAGCAGCCAAGAGCGTAGGCTAGCGGGGGGACATTACGAGCAGTACTTC
CDR3aa: CASSQERRLAGGHYEQYF

abundance: NA
j_gene: TRBJ1-2
v_gene: TRBV10-1
d_gene: NA
CDR3nt: TGCGCCAGCAGTGAGTCGCCGGAGGCCCCCTATGGCTACACCTTC
CDR3aa: CASSESPEAPYGYTF

abundance: NA
j_gene: TRBJ1-1
v_gene: TRBV5-6
d_gene: NA
CDR3nt: TGTGCCAGCAGCTCATATGAGGGGGGGACTGAAGCTTTCTTT
CDR3aa: CASSSYEGGTEAFF

abundance: once
j_gene: TRBJ2-3
v_gene: TRBV2
d_gene: TRBD2
CDR3nt: TGTGCCAGCGGGGGGGAGGGTTTCACAGATACGCAGTATTTT
CDR3aa: CASGGEGFTDTQYF

abundance: NA
j_gene: TRBJ2-2
v_gene: TRBV7-9
d_gene: TRBD2
CDR3nt: TGTGCCAGCAGCTTAGCCCGGGGGGGACATGCGAGGACCGGGGAGCTGTTTTTT
CDR3aa: CASSLARGGHARTGELFF

abundance: NA
j_gene: TRBJ1-5
v_gene: TRBV7-9
d_gene: NA
CDR3nt: TGTGCCAGCAGCCCCGGGACAACTTATCAGCCCCAGCATTTT
CDR3aa: CASSPGTTYQPQHF

abundance: NA
j_gene: TRBJ2-7
v_gene: TRBV4-1
d_gene: NA
CDR3nt: TGCGCCAGCAGTTCGGGGGGCGACAGGGGAATTTGCGAGCAGTACTTC
CDR3aa: CASSSGGDRGICEQYF

abundance: NA
j_gene: TRBJ1-1
v_gene: TRBV4-1
d_gene: NA
CDR3nt: TGCGCCAGCAGCCAAGACTCGCCTCTCCGGGGGGCTGACACTGAAGCTTTCTTT
CDR3aa: CASSQDSPLRGADTEAFF

abundance: NA
j_gene: TRBJ2-7
v_gene: TRBV6-4
d_gene: NA
CDR3nt: TGTGCCAGCAGTGACTCGAGCAAGTCCGAGCAGTACTTC
CDR3aa: CASSDSSKSEQYF

abundance: NA
j_gene: TRBJ1-5
v_gene: TRBV7-8
d_gene: NA
CDR3nt: TGTGCCAGCAGCTTAGGGCCGATCAATCAGCCCCAGCATTTT
CDR3aa: CASSLGPINQPQHF

abundance: NA
j_gene: TRBJ1-2
v_gene: TRBV6-6
d_gene: TRBD1
CDR3nt: TGTGCCAGCACTGGGACAGGGCACGGTGGCTACACCTTC
CDR3aa: CASTGTGHGGYTF

abundance: NA
j_gene: TRBJ1-2
v_gene: TRBV6-5
d_gene: TRBD1
CDR3nt: TGTGCCAGCAGGGGACAGGGGGCCAGCGACGATGGCTACACCTTC
CDR3aa: CASRGQGASDDGYTF

abundance: NA
j_gene: TRBJ2-1
v_gene: TRBV23-1
d_gene: TRBD2
CDR3nt: TGCGCCAGCAGTCGCCTTTGCCGGGAGGATGAGCAGTTCTTC
CDR3aa: CASSRLCREDEQFF

abundance: NA
j_gene: TRBJ2-7
v_gene: TRBV9
d_gene: TRBD1
CDR3nt: TGTGCCAGCAGCCAGCGGGACAGGGTATCGGATGAGCAGTACTTC
CDR3aa: CASSQRDRVSDEQYF

abundance: once
j_gene: TRBJ2-7
v_gene: TRBV4-3
d_gene: TRBD2
CDR3nt: TGCGCCAGCAGCCAAGATCGAAATACCGGGAGGCCCTACGAGCAGTACTTC
CDR3aa: CASSQDRNTGRPYEQYF

abundance: NA
j_gene: TRBJ2-1
v_gene: TRBV6-1
d_gene: TRBD1
CDR3nt: TGTGCCAGCAGTGGCGGACGGGACAGGGGAAATGAGCAGTTCTTC
CDR3aa: CASSGGRDRGNEQFF

abundance: NA
j_gene: TRBJ2-7
v_gene: TRBV7-9
d_gene: TRBD1
CDR3nt: TGTGCCAGCAGCTCCGGGACAGTACGCCACGAGCAGTACTTC
CDR3aa: CASSSGTVRHEQYF

abundance: NA
j_gene: TRBJ2-3
v_gene: TRBV6-5
d_gene: TRBD1
CDR3nt: TGTGCCAGCAGTAAGAGACAGGGTCCAGATACGCAGTATTTT
CDR3aa: CASSKRQGPDTQYF

abundance: NA
j_gene: TRBJ2-3
v_gene: TRBV7-2
d_gene: TRBD2
CDR3nt: TGTGCCAGCAGCCCCGAGAATGCGGGGGAGTCCACAGATACGCAGTATTTT
CDR3aa: CASSPENAGESTDTQYF

abundance: NA
j_gene: TRBJ1-3
v_gene: TRBV6-4
d_gene: NA
CDR3nt: TGTGCCAGCAGTGACTCGACGTCACCTACAGGGAGTGGGGAATGGTCTGGAAACACCATATATTTT
CDR3aa: CASSDSTSPTGSGEWSGNTIYF

abundance: NA
j_gene: TRBJ2-1
v_gene: TRBV2
d_gene: TRBD2
CDR3nt: TGTGCCAGCAGCACAGGGTTTGCGGGGGGTTACAATGAGCAGTTCTTC
CDR3aa: CASSTGFAGGYNEQFF

abundance: NA
j_gene: TRBJ2-1
v_gene: TRBV28
d_gene: TRBD2
CDR3nt: TGTGCCAGCACCCAACGGGGGGCCTACAATGAGCAGTTCTTC
CDR3aa: CASTQRGAYNEQFF

abundance: NA
j_gene: TRBJ1-6
v_gene: TRBV4-3
d_gene: NA
CDR3nt: TGCGCCAGCAGCCAAGATTCGAAGGGTGGCGGGGGGCCAGTATTTTCACCCCTCCACTTT
CDR3aa: CASSQDSKGGGGPVFSPLHF

abundance: NA
j_gene: TRBJ2-1
v_gene: TRBV4-3
d_gene: TRBD2
CDR3nt: TGCGCCAGCAGCCAAGAAGACGGGGGGGCGACCAATGAGCAGTTCTTC
CDR3aa: CASSQEDGGATNEQFF

abundance: NA
j_gene: TRBJ1-1
v_gene: TRBV28
d_gene: NA
CDR3nt: TGTGCCAGCAGTCGGTCGGGCACTGAAGCTTTCTTT
CDR3aa: CASSRSGTEAFF

abundance: NA
j_gene: TRBJ2-3
v_gene: TRBV28
d_gene: TRBD2
CDR3nt: TGTGCCAGCAGTTCCGGACTAGCGGGGGGGCTAGATACGCAGTATTTT
CDR3aa: CASSSGLAGGLDTQYF